This T cell receptor beta chain was profiled in a study of a mutant IDH1 vaccine in newly diagnosed glioma. Study-wide background: Visit V12 happened at week 35; visit V13 happened at week 47.

As to this clone: Its target is unknown. Other DNA sequences of this sample code for an identical CDR3.

Stated time point: week 35, safety follow-up. A single vaccine dose contained 300 ug of mutant IDH1 20-mer peptide, and topical imiquimod was used with it. Study-level points and caveats: Immune responses induced by vaccination arose in 93.3% of the patients.

The length of the CDR3 is 14 residues. The germline V gene has CDR1 MNHNS and CDR2 SASEGT. V was pared by 6 bases and J by 0 bases, with 5 bases of the junction left unmatched. The table came from immunoSEQ multiplex PCR; TCRdb's copy has only in-frame clones and leaves some out. The table has 50,000 to 70,000 clones, 74% seen once; the top ten hold over 4%. The genes are TRBV6-1 and TRBJ2-7, with 7 bases that match TRBD1. The source material was PBMCs, sampled from a glioma patient whose treatment included an IDH1 peptide vaccine. This TCR was recovered from a man between 50 and 59 years old with glioma. CDR3 sequence: CASRLGGSSYEQYF. Here the CDR3 DNA reads TGTGCCAGCAGGTTAGGGGGCAGCTCCTACGAGCAGTACTTC.